A selection of T cell receptor beta chains follows, all from one sample in a study of cytomegalovirus exposure and HLA in healthy donors. Profiling relied on immunoSEQ multiplex PCR, and the TCRdb table lists in-frame clones only, not all of them. The sample has more than 200,000 clones; nearly 80% are singletons. Source material: PBMCs. Receptors were obtained from a male donor in good health and CMV-seronegative. Each CDR3 is given with its conserved first and last residue. The D gene is left open where the match is weak. Some rows have no size entry. The others give once, few or many, or a class for an expanded clone.

clone size,D gene,J gene,V gene,CDR3 protein,CDR3 DNA
few,.,TRBJ1-2,TRBV5-1,CASSGNSTLFYGYTF,TGCGCCAGCAGCGGAAACAGTACTCTCTTCTATGGCTACACCTTC
.,.,TRBJ2-1,TRBV12-5,CASGLDSSYNEQFF,TGTGCTAGTGGTTTGGATAGCTCCTACAATGAGCAGTTCTTC
.,TRBD1,TRBJ2-3,TRBV7-2,CASSLAPQGAADTQYF,TGTGCCAGCAGCTTAGCCCCACAGGGGGCAGCAGATACGCAGTATTTT
.,.,TRBJ1-1,TRBV6-5,CASSYLGREAFF,TGTGCCAGCAGTTACCTGGGGAGAGAAGCTTTCTTT
.,TRBD1,TRBJ1-1,TRBV5-1,CASSSQGANTEAFF,TGCGCCAGCAGTAGTCAGGGGGCGAACACTGAAGCTTTCTTT
.,TRBD1,TRBJ1-2,TRBV19,CASSPQGAEGYGYTF,TGTGCCAGTAGTCCACAGGGGGCGGAGGGATATGGCTACACCTTC
.,TRBD1,TRBJ1-6,TRBV5-5,CASSLEWDRGYNSPLHF,TGTGCCAGCAGCTTGGAATGGGACAGGGGCTATAATTCACCCCTCCACTTT
.,TRBD2,TRBJ2-1,TRBV7-7,CASSLAGLAGDNEQFF,TGTGCCAGCAGCTTAGCGGGGCTAGCGGGGGACAATGAGCAGTTCTTC
.,.,TRBJ2-3,TRBV2,CASSEALTIMEGSSTDTQYF,TGTGCCAGCAGTGAAGCGCTGACCATCATGGAGGGAAGTAGCACAGATACGCAGTATTTT
.,.,TRBJ1-1,TRBV2,CASSDRSVNTEAFF,TGTGCCAGCAGTGATCGGTCGGTGAACACTGAAGCTTTCTTT
.,.,TRBJ2-7,TRBV6-6,CASSQTASYEQYF,TGTGCCAGCAGCCAGACAGCTTCCTACGAGCAGTACTTC
.,.,TRBJ2-2,TRBV14,CASSQVVSTGELFF,TGTGCCAGCAGCCAAGTCGTCTCCACCGGGGAGCTGTTTTTT
few,.,TRBJ1-2,TRBV5-4,CASSSQYNYGYTF,TGTGCCAGCAGCTCTCAGTATAACTATGGCTACACCTTC
.,.,TRBJ1-5,TRBV4-3,CASSQDVGGAGSNQPQHF,TGCGCCAGCAGCCAAGACGTGGGGGGGGCTGGTAGCAATCAGCCCCAGCATTTT
.,TRBD1,TRBJ1-5,TRBV5-5,CASSRDRVDQPQHF,TGTGCCAGCAGCAGGGACAGGGTGGATCAGCCCCAGCATTTT
.,TRBD1,TRBJ2-2,TRBV5-4,CASSSDRAGELFF,TGTGCCAGCAGCTCGGACAGGGCCGGGGAGCTGTTTTTT
.,TRBD2,TRBJ2-1,TRBV18,CASSLPGLAGYNEQFF,TGTGCCAGCTCACTTCCGGGACTAGCGGGCTACAATGAGCAGTTCTTC
.,.,TRBJ2-3,TRBV4-2,CASSQGQRFTDTQYF,TGTGCCAGCAGCCAAGGGCAGCGGTTCACAGATACGCAGTATTTT
.,.,TRBJ1-4,TRBV27,CASSPGRANEKLFF,TGTGCCAGCAGCCCGGGAAGGGCTAATGAAAAACTGTTTTTT
.,.,TRBJ1-5,TRBV5-1,CASSLGGGGDQPQHF,TGCGCCAGCAGCTTGGGGGGAGGGGGAGATCAGCCCCAGCATTTT
.,.,TRBJ1-5,TRBV2,CASSEAGGGYDSNQPQHF,TGTGCCAGCAGTGAAGCGGGGGGTGGATATGATAGCAATCAGCCCCAGCATTTT
.,TRBD2,TRBJ2-1,TRBV19,CASSLLAGVGNEQFF,TGTGCCAGTAGTCTGTTAGCGGGAGTAGGGAATGAGCAGTTCTTC
.,TRBD1,TRBJ1-1,TRBV28,CASSPGQGIKAFF,TGTGCCAGCAGTCCGGGACAGGGAATCAAAGCTTTCTTT
.,.,TRBJ1-2,TRBV7-2,CASSLGQGLGYGYTF,TGTGCCAGCAGCTTGGGACAAGGGCTTGGCTATGGCTACACCTTC
.,.,TRBJ2-7,TRBV6-1,CASSERQYEQYF,TGTGCCAGCAGTGAACGACAGTACGAGCAGTACTTC
.,TRBD2,TRBJ2-3,TRBV28,CASSLRDRRAGGHHEDTQYF,TGTGCCAGCAGTTTACGGGACAGGCGAGCGGGGGGGCACCACGAAGATACGCAGTATTTT
.,.,TRBJ1-1,TRBV7-9,CASSPRGRAYTEAFF,TGTGCCAGCAGCCCGCGGGGGAGGGCATACACTGAAGCTTTCTTT
.,.,TRBJ1-6,TRBV4-2,CASSPKGRQGTSPLHF,TGTGCCAGCAGTCCCAAAGGGCGTCAGGGAACTTCACCCCTCCACTTT
.,.,TRBJ1-2,TRBV4-2,CASSQDSTIYGYTF,TGTGCCAGCAGCCAAGATTCTACGATCTATGGCTACACCTTC
.,TRBD2,TRBJ2-1,TRBV28,CASSSQRGVNEQFF,TGTGCCAGCAGTTCGCAGCGGGGCGTCAATGAGCAGTTCTTC
.,.,TRBJ2-1,TRBV5-1,CASSGGLWNEQFF,TGCGCCAGCAGCGGGGGACTTTGGAATGAGCAGTTCTTC
few,TRBD1,TRBJ1-1,TRBV10-3,CAISVGQSDTEAFF,TGTGCCATCAGCGTGGGACAGTCCGACACTGAAGCTTTCTTT
.,.,TRBJ2-2,TRBV7-8,CASSLRQPLAPNTGELFF,TGTGCCAGCAGCTTACGACAGCCGCTAGCGCCGAACACCGGGGAGCTGTTTTTT
few,.,TRBJ2-2,TRBV5-4,CASGGAFTGELFF,TGTGCCAGCGGGGGGGCCTTCACCGGGGAGCTGTTTTTT
.,.,TRBJ1-6,TRBV7-2,CASSLGAGNGSPLHF,TGTGCCAGCAGCTTAGGAGCGGGGAACGGCTCACCCCTCCACTTT
.,TRBD1,TRBJ2-3,TRBV15,CATSRGDREADTQYF,TGTGCCACCAGCAGAGGGGACAGGGAGGCAGATACGCAGTATTTT
.,TRBD1,TRBJ2-5,TRBV6-1,CASSPGTGLKETQYF,TGTGCCAGCAGTCCCGGGACAGGGTTGAAAGAGACCCAGTACTTC
once,TRBD2,TRBJ2-7,TRBV2,CASRSSGGHGSYEQYF,TGTGCCAGCAGGTCTAGCGGGGGACACGGCTCCTACGAGCAGTACTTC
.,.,TRBJ1-5,TRBV4-1,CASSQGGTGWGNQPQHF,TGCGCCAGCAGCCAAGGAGGTACAGGGTGGGGGAATCAGCCCCAGCATTTT
.,.,TRBJ2-7,TRBV7-9,CASSLLAGTSYEQYF,TGTGCCAGCAGCCTACTCGCCGGGACAAGCTACGAGCAGTACTTC
.,.,TRBJ2-1,TRBV30,CAWSVSTISPFF,TGTGCCTGGAGTGTAAGTACTATATCACCTTTCTTC
.,TRBD2,TRBJ2-3,TRBV11-2,CASTGGGIDTQYF,TGTGCCAGCACCGGCGGGGGAATAGATACGCAGTATTTT